This T cell receptor beta chain derives from a study of cytomegalovirus exposure and HLA in healthy donors (dated by TCRdb to about 2017). With regard to the full study: According to an earlier analysis of around 600 of the donors, 150 million to 200 million T cells yielded roughly 100 million unique TCR beta sequences and 276 Gb of sequence data. Across under 500 genotyped donors of the cohort, an average of roughly 230,000 unique TCR beta nucleotide sequences per donor were sequenced, and roughly 18% of those sequences were non-productive. Along with the approximately 600-subject first cohort, a separate validation cohort of 120 different subjects was used. Rather than drawing on any new phenotypic data, the later analysis identified candidate immune exposures from TCR beta sequences and the way those sequences occurred across donors. Both class I and class II loci were covered by HLA typing, at four-digit resolution. Typing coverage differed by locus: A, B, C, DRB1 and DQB1 were typed in roughly 620-640 donors, DQA1 in roughly 500, DPA1 in approximately 610, and DPB1 in roughly 470. The study aimed to test whether signatures of past pathogen exposure could be identified by cataloging public T cell receptors. Several DR-DQ haplotypes were treated as single units for association and clustering because of strong linkage in the cohort. An earlier analysis of 587 of the donors applied high-throughput TCR beta sequencing to assess whether each TCR beta V gene segment acted as functional or pseudogenic. A later analysis re-analyzed previously published TCR beta repertoires from about 730 donors and added high-resolution HLA genotyping to study TCR occurrence patterns. Every discovery cohort repertoire had been produced on one sequencing platform. In a later genetic analysis, genome-wide SNP genotypes for about three fifths of the roughly 670 donors were used, and that subset was treated as a discovery cohort. Among the 398 genotyped donors, approximately 76% belonged to the genetic ancestry cluster associated with self-reported Caucasian donors. The study profiled the T cell repertoires of 500 to 800 subjects by immunosequencing and related them to cytomegalovirus serostatus. Donor age, sex, ethnicity and CMV serostatus were collected together with the repertoire data. High-throughput TCR immunosequencing, statistical association of individual TCRs with disease status, and machine learning were combined to predict cytomegalovirus infection status. About 330 gigabases of sequencing data and 70 million to 100 million unique TCR sequences made up an early release that covered fewer than 650 HLA-typed donors.

This clone was seen more than once but under ten times. Its antigen remains undetermined. No clone much larger than this one lies a single base away; base qualities are absent. The cohort was made up of around 720 healthy bone marrow donors. At the time of sampling, every cohort member was nominally healthy, though immune exposures that went unrecorded were likely present. The donor was CMV seropositive and belonged to the group of 250 to 300 seropositive cohort members. Every donor gave a peripheral blood sample, and the peripheral blood mononuclear cells from that sample were used for TCR beta sequencing. Genomic DNA extraction from the blood cell samples was performed with the Qiagen DNeasy Blood Extraction Kit. V loses 5 bases, J loses 0 bases, and the germline ends lie 17 bases apart. There are 16 amino acids in the CDR3, from cysteine to phenylalanine inclusive. Only the CDR3 region is kept as DNA, spanning 48 bases read in frame from base 1. From a lookup of the germline V gene (reference sequence), CDR1 and CDR2 are SEHNR and FQNEAQ.

The full study reports these points: A further reported finding was that TCR beta sequences accurately predicted the HLA-A and HLA-B alleles for most subjects in the first cohort. Because some donors lacked HLA typing at each locus, the association tests relied only on the typed subset. In the study, 150 to 200 TCR beta chains were listed as associated with cytomegalovirus. According to the authors, the approach could potentially be generalized to other disease states and immunological phenotypes. Only TCR beta chains were sequenced in this cohort, and the absence of alpha or paired-chain data limited detectable features. In an earlier analysis of 587 of the donors, most TCR beta V segments were observed in productive rearrangements about 87% or about 30% of the time, broadly matching IMGT annotations. Three of the identified cytomegalovirus-associated TCR beta chains were confirmed in vitro to be specific for cytomegalovirus antigens. A later analysis found that TCR association rates varied across HLA loci, with DRB1 alleles showing the most associated TCRs and HLA-C alleles the fewest. Most CMV-associated TCR beta chains appeared to be HLA-restricted in a later analysis, and the HLA associations seemed to be driven largely by CMV exposure. A cluster of highly shared sequence variants was judged likely to be a technical artifact of the sequencing pipeline. Across donors, most TCR sequences were observed very rarely, whereas some public TCRs were present in many individuals. The classifier was reported to diagnose cytomegalovirus status with high specificity and sensitivity in both the original cohort and the validation cohort. In a later analysis, 16,951 TCR beta sequences were associated with specific HLA alleles at a false discovery rate of 0.05. Immune exposure information for the cohort was limited to CMV serostatus. Compared with equally common non-associated chains, HLA-associated TCR beta chains in a later analysis were more clonally expanded and had lower generation probabilities. Some IMGT-functional V segments, including TRBV6-2 and TRBV6-3, could not be distinguished by the 87-base-pair reads and were therefore excluded. Strong co-occurrence of HLA alleles, especially DR and DQ, made assigning TCR associations to individual alleles difficult. In a later genetic analysis, a missense DCLRE1C variant was associated with V-gene and J-gene trimming of TCR beta chains, and the association was replicated in an independent cohort. Correlated functional status among segregating V segments might reflect linkage disequilibrium, but an unknown experimental factor could not be ruled out. Because counts were too low, around 18 rarely observed V segments, including chromosome 9 orphons, were left out of the earlier analysis of a few hundred of the donors. Roughly uniform sequencing depth across donors was assumed in presence/absence analyses, although this assumption may not hold. According to a later analysis, parvovirus B19, influenza, CMV and Epstein-Barr virus appeared linked to several top co-occurrence clusters. According to a later genetic analysis, donors in an Asian-associated ancestry cluster had fewer N-insertions in productive TCRs than the approximately 670-donor mean.

The receptor library was made with the immunoSEQ multiplex PCR assay. A mixture of 60 forward primers for TCR Vbeta segments and 13 reverse primers for TCR Jbeta segments was used in the multiplex PCR. The CDR3 region of rearranged TCR beta genes was amplified from genomic DNA by a multiplex PCR assay. The Illumina HiSeq System was used to sequence the amplified TCR beta libraries as 87-base-pair reads. The published analysis was carried out like this. A later analysis counted tens of millions of unique TCR beta chains across the 690 or so repertoires, and around 9.9 million of these chains were shared by at least two donors. Raw reads were error-corrected and collapsed into unique sequences by a nearest-neighbor algorithm in which closely related sequences were merged to remove PCR and sequencing errors. To assign V, D and J gene segments, CDR3 sequences were aligned to IMGT reference sequences. For a sequence to be retained, at least a six-nucleotide match to both a V gene segment and a J gene segment was required. A rearrangement counted as productive if the CDR3 had no stop codons and remained in frame with V and J, and every other rearrangement counted as non-productive. CDR3 was defined according to IMGT convention as the region running from the second conserved V-encoded cysteine to the conserved J-encoded phenylalanine. The earlier analysis of more than 450 of the donors excluded sequences that lacked an unambiguous match to a single V gene segment. An earlier analysis of a few hundred of the donors classified V segments as functional when productive rearrangements were above 56.7% and as segregating when the standard deviation between donors was above 5%. A statistical classification framework was built to diagnose cytomegalovirus status from the catalog of TCR beta chain sequences. A later analysis assigned V and J genes by comparing TCR nucleotide sequences with IMGT/GENE-DB human TR gene sequences. A later analysis assigned CDR3 sequences and most-parsimonious VDJ recombination scenarios with the TCRdist pipeline. In a later analysis, every TCR beta chain was defined by the combination of its CDR3 amino acid sequence and its V-gene family, and reads without a unique V-gene family were dropped. In a later analysis, fewer than 600 highly shared, low-generation-probability nucleotide sequences were removed to address suspected cross-contamination and a sequencing artifact. A later analysis calculated a clonal expansion index for each public chain from normalized within-repertoire ranks of inferred template counts. A later analysis computed generation probabilities with a VDJ recombination model fitted to out-of-frame rearrangements, and checked the results against IGoR. In a later analysis, hypergeometric tests were used to score TCR-TCR, TCR-HLA and TCR-CMV co-occurrence, with a repertoire-size bias correction applied to TCR pairs. A later analysis estimated false discovery rates by permuting HLA or CMV assignments 20 times. In a later analysis, co-occurring TCRs were grouped using DBSCAN, with TCRdist sequence similarity added in when clustering inside HLA-allele-positive subsets. For co-occurrence clustering, repertoires with fewer than 30,000 or more than 120,000 public chains were excluded, along with five repertoires with anomalous nucleotide sharing. TCRdb re-hosts the immuneACCESS table, in-frame sequences only. Its copies lack some clones; in the studies checked, an unresolved V gene accounts for under half of them, and the cause for the rest is not known. The V and J calls and clone size are taken from that table; D and trimming were inferred from the DNA. The sample yields over 100,000 clones; about 75% were counted once. The ten largest account for 5% to 6.5% of the sample.

This receptor was obtained from a man between 60 and 70 years old in good health and CMV-seropositive. The receptor chain draws on TRBV7-9 and TRBJ2-7; matching of 5 bases hints at TRBD2 as the D gene. Sequencing input: PBMCs. The nucleotide sequence is TGTGCCAGCAGCCCCCTCAAGGACCGGGGCTCCTACGAGCAGTACTTC. Its protein reads: CASSPLKDRGSYEQYF.